This T cell receptor beta chain was recovered during a study of OX40 agonist ivuxolimab in advanced cancers. The repertoire was sequenced with immunoSEQ multiplex PCR; TCRdb's copy has only in-frame clones and lacks some. Counted here are roughly 51,000 clones, roughly 91% occurring once; the ten biggest clones make up just over 1.4%. Trimming removed 8 bases from V and 6 bases from J, with 15 bases in between. CDR3 length: 13 amino acids. The germline V gene encodes CDR1 ENHRY and CDR2 SYGVKD. This chain connects TRBV10-3 to TRBJ2-3; D gene ambiguous. The sequence came from an adult with an advanced solid tumor such as melanoma, head and neck, liver or kidney cancer. Sequencing was performed on CD4+ or CD8+ T cells sorted from blood, taken in a trial of the OX40 agonist ivuxolimab. DNA of the CDR3: TGTGCCATCGGCACCGAAGAGAGGGATACGCAGTATTTT. Amino acid sequence: CAIGTEERDTQYF.